Each of the 10 T cell receptor beta chains below was sequenced from the same sample in a study of blood T cell repertoires in COVID-19. Measured with immunoSEQ multiplex PCR; TCRdb has only the in-frame clones, and not every one. Of 220,000 or so clones listed, 85% to 90% are singletons. Sequencing was done on a sample of peripheral blood. These receptors were taken from a woman in her 50s with COVID-19, enrolled during active disease.

The rearrangement uses TRBV7-8 and TRBJ2-3; the match to TRBD2 covers 8 bases. CDR3 length: 17 residues. V trimming: 3 bases; J trimming: 5 bases; junction bases outside the gene matches: 13. CDR1 SGHVS and CDR2 FQNEAQ come from the germline V gene. The CDR3 protein is CASSFEISGGEGDTQYF. The CDR3, as DNA: TGTGCCAGCAGCTTTGAAATCTCGGGGGGGGAGGGAGATACGCAGTATTTT.

The gene calls are TRBV6-1 and TRBJ1-5; D may be TRBD1 (5 bases). With 0 bases removed from V and 3 bases from J, the gap between germline ends came to 9 bases. CDR1 and CDR2 (germline): MNHNS, SASEGT. This CDR3 has 15 residues. Here the CDR3 DNA reads TGTGCCAGCAGTGAAGCTGGGGCCCCCAATCAGCCCCAGCATTTT. It specifies CASSEAGAPNQPQHF.

CDR3 sequence (DNA): TGTGCCAGCAGCCAAGTGTGGAGCGGGGAGAAACCTTACGAGCAGTACTTC. Translating it yields CASSQVWSGEKPYEQYF. The chain employs TRBV3-1 (or the pseudogene TRBV3-2) and TRBJ2-7; 7 bases match TRBD2. This CDR3 has 17 amino acids. The germline V gene encodes CDR1 LGHDT and CDR2 YNNKEL (reference sequence). Trimming removed 1 base from V and 4 bases from J; junction bases left unmatched: 13.

The genes are TRBV29-1 and TRBJ2-7; the D gene is possibly TRBD2 (6 bases). The length of the CDR3 is 14 residues. V lost 6 bases and J lost 4, with 19 bases in between. Looked up from germline, CDR1 is SQVTM and CDR2 is ANQGSEA. The CDR3 DNA reads as TGCAGCGTACCCGGGACTCCTGGGATTTACGAGCAGTACGTC. It encodes CSVPGTPGIYEQYV.

In regard to this clone: The same CDR3 is also encoded by other DNA sequences in this sample. The V and J genes are TRBV19 and TRBJ1-4, with 7 positions matching TRBD1. V was pared by 6 bases and J by 4 bases, with 5 bases of the junction left unmatched. The CDR3 loop spans 14 amino acids. The V gene's germline CDR1 is LNHDA and CDR2 SQIVND (reference sequence). The DNA for the CDR3 is TGTGCCAGTAGCATGGGACAGCGTAATGAAAAACTGTTTTTT. Translation gives CASSMGQRNEKLFF.

This chain uses TRBV9 with TRBJ2-3; a possible D gene is TRBD2 (7 bases). This CDR3 spans 15 amino acids. Between the trimmed V and J ends, which lost 4 bases and 0 bases, there was a span of 12 bases. Germline CDR1 and CDR2: SGDLS and YYNGEE. The CDR3 spells CASSRGGGSTDTQYF. The CDR3 DNA reads TGTGCCAGCAGCCGAGGGGGGGGTAGCACAGATACGCAGTATTTT.

The rearrangement joins TRBV6-6 to TRBJ2-3; 7 positions match TRBD2. The germline CDR1 and CDR2 sequences are MNHNY and SVGAGI (reference sequence). The CDR3 covers 15 residues. With V trimmed by 8 bases and J by 4 bases, 12 bases remained unmatched. The CDR3 here is CASLPEERGADTQYF. The DNA of the CDR3 is TGTGCCAGCCTACCGGAGGAGCGGGGAGCAGATACGCAGTATTTT.

This clone was recorded only once. The rearrangement uses TRBV6-5 and TRBJ2-3; 10 bases match TRBD2. Germline trimming cut 7 bases from V and 3 bases from J; bases unmatched to any gene: 7. Germline-derived CDR1 and CDR2 are MNHEY and SVGAGI. CDR3 length equals 15 residues. Written as DNA, the CDR3 is TGTGCCAGCACCTCTTTGGGACTAGCGACAGATACGCAGTATTTT. This translates into CASTSLGLATDTQYF.

J is TRBJ2-3 and V is TRBV5-1, with D perhaps matching TRBD2 (5 bases). Germline assignment: CDR1 SGHRS and CDR2 YFSETQ. V lost 0 bases and J 4 bases, leaving 12 bases between the germline ends. The CDR3 has 15 amino acids. The CDR3 sequence: CASSLEASSADTQYF. The CDR3, as DNA: TGCGCCAGCAGCTTGGAGGCTAGCAGCGCAGATACGCAGTATTTT. The full variable domain, with the rest looked up from reference TRBV5-1 and TRBJ2-3, is KAGVTQTPRYLIKTRGQQVTLSCSPISGHRSVSWYQQTPGQGLQFLFEYFSETQRNKGNFPGRFSGRQFSNSRSEMNVSTLELGDSALYLCASSLEASSADTQYFGPGTRLTVL.

About this clone: Distinct nucleotide sequences in the sample also encode this CDR3. The chain combines TRBV6-5 with TRBJ1-1; TRBD1 agrees at 7 bases. V shed 5 bases, J shed 1 base, and the junction held 4 bases outside the gene matches. The CDR3 is made up of 14 amino acids. The germline V gene has CDR1 MNHEY and CDR2 SVGAGI. The CDR3 coding sequence is TGTGCCAGCAGTCGACAGGGATCGAACACTGAAGCTTTCTTT. This codes for CASSRQGSNTEAFF.